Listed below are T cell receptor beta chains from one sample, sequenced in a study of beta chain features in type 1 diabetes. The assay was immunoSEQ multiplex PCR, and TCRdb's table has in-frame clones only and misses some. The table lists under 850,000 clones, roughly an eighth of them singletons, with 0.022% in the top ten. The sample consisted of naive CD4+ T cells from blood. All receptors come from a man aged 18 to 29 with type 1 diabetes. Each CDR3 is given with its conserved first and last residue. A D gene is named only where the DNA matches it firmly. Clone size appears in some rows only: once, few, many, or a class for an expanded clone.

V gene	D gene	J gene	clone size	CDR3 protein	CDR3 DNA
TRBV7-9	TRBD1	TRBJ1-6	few	CASSHGQGSYNSPLHF	TGTGCCAGCAGCCATGGACAGGGTTCCTATAATTCACCCCTCCACTTT
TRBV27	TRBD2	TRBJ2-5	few	CASSFGRGETQYF	TGTGCCAGCAGTTTTGGGAGGGGAGAGACCCAGTACTTC
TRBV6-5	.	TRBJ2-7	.	CVTAGDTSYEQYF	TGTGTCACCGCGGGGGACACTTCTTACGAGCAGTACTTC
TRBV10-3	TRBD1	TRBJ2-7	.	CAISEIPRQGSYEQYF	TGTGCCATCAGTGAGATCCCCCGACAGGGAAGCTACGAGCAGTACTTC
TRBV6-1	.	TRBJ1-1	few	CASFQQIDTEAFF	TGTGCCAGCTTCCAACAGATAGACACTGAAGCTTTCTTT
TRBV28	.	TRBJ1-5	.	CASSQAGWPQHF	TGTGCCAGCAGCCAGGCGGGTTGGCCCCAGCATTTT
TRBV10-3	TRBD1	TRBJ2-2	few	CAIRSRGQGTGELFF	TGTGCCATCAGATCCAGGGGGCAGGGCACCGGGGAGCTGTTTTTT
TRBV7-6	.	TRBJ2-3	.	CASSQQGSGTDTQYF	TGTGCCAGCAGCCAACAGGGTTCGGGCACAGATACGCAGTATTTT
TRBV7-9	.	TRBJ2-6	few	CASSLGTVDFSGANVLTF	TGTGCCAGCAGCTTAGGGACAGTCGACTTCTCTGGGGCCAACGTCCTGACTTTC
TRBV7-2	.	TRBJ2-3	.	CASSSSWTDTQYF	TGTGCCAGCAGCTCCAGCTGGACGGATACGCAGTATTTT